Shown below are 23 T cell receptor beta chains from a single sample sequenced in a study of cytomegalovirus exposure and HLA in healthy donors. PCR employed 60 Vbeta and 13 Jbeta primers. Using immunoSEQ multiplex PCR, the repertoire was profiled, and TCRdb retains in-frame clones only, with some absent. The data show more than 90,000 clones, roughly four fifths seen once. Source material: PBMCs. These TCRs come from a man aged 45-60 years in good health and CMV-seropositive.

This clone was observed once. This rearrangement joins TRBV7-2 to TRBJ2-2, with TRBD2 matching 8 bases. V dropped 5 bases and J dropped 5; count of bases not matched to a gene: 7. The germline gives CDR1 SGHTA, CDR2 FQGNSA. This CDR3 spans 15 amino acids. The CDR3 DNA sequence: TGTGCCAGCAGCGAGGGACTAGGGGGGACCGGGGAGCTGTTTTTT. Translated: CASSEGLGGTGELFF.

This clone has a handful of counts. The V call is TRBV2, the J call TRBJ1-4, with D possibly TRBD1 on 5 matching bases. Looked up from germline, CDR1 is SNHLY and CDR2 is FYNNEI. This CDR3 comprises 15 residues. Trimming stripped 4 bases from V and 6 bases from J, with 15 bases between. The CDR3 reads CASSALSGFDEKLFF. The CDR3 region has the DNA TGTGCCAGCAGTGCCCTTTCAGGGTTTGATGAAAAACTGTTTTTT.

A single count supports this clone. The J gene is TRBJ2-2, the V gene TRBV7-9, with TRBD2 matching 12 bases. The CDR3 is made up of 15 amino acids. V gave up 5 bases and J gave up 8 bases; unmatched junction bases: 6. Looked up from germline, CDR1 is SEHNR and CDR2 is FQNEAQ (reference sequence). The CDR3 protein is CASSPLAGGSGELFF. The CDR3 nucleotides are TGTGCCAGCAGCCCACTAGCGGGAGGTTCGGGGGAGCTGTTTTTT.

The chain joins TRBV5-1 to TRBJ2-1, with 14 bases fitting TRBD2. The CDR3 runs 16 residues. Germline CDR1 is SGHRS and CDR2 is YFSETQ. V lost 3 bases, J lost 8 bases, and 7 bases stayed unmatched. CDR3 DNA: TGCGCCAGCAGCTGGGGGACTAGCGGGAGTTATCATGAGCAGTTCTTC. Translation gives CASSWGTSGSYHEQFF. The full variable domain, completed using reference TRBV5-1 and TRBJ2-1, is KAGVTQTPRYLIKTRGQQVTLSCSPISGHRSVSWYQQTPGQGLQFLFEYFSETQRNKGNFPGRFSGRQFSNSRSEMNVSTLELGDSALYLCASSWGTSGSYHEQFFGPGTRLTVL.

V usage is TRBV12-5 and J usage is TRBJ1-2; D gene uncertain. The germline gives CDR1 LGHNT, CDR2 FRNRAP. CDR3 length: 16 amino acids. The germline V and J ends were trimmed by 0 bases and 2 bases, with 13 bases remaining between them. In DNA, the CDR3 is TGTGCTAGTGGTTTGGTACCCCGGGAAGGGAACTATGGCTACACCTTC. Its translation is CASGLVPREGNYGYTF. The full variable domain, with the rest looked up from reference TRBV12-5 and TRBJ1-2, is DARVTQTPRHKVTEMGQEVTMRCQPILGHNTVFWYRQTMMQGLELLAYFRNRAPLDDSGMPKDRFSAEMPDATLATLKIQPSEPRDSAVYFCASGLVPREGNYGYTFGSGTRLTVV.

This clone appeared once. The rearrangement links TRBV6-6 to TRBJ2-7, with a weak D call TRBD1 (6 bases). The CDR3 sequence is 16 residues long. Germline CDR1 is MNHNY and CDR2 is SVGAGI (reference sequence). V shed 0 bases and J shed 1 base, with 13 bases lying between them. CDR3 amino acids: CASSYSNRDASYEQYF. The CDR3 nucleotides read TGTGCCAGCAGTTACTCGAACAGGGACGCGTCCTACGAGCAGTACTTC.

This sequence joins TRBV7-2 and TRBJ2-7; TRBD1 might be the D (6 bases). Deletions cut 1 base from V and 2 bases from J, with 9 bases between. This CDR3 has 14 residues. Germline CDR1 reads SGHTA; CDR2 reads FQGNSA. The CDR3 loop reads CASSLVQGTYEQYF. The CDR3 nucleotides read TGTGCCAGCAGCTTAGTACAGGGAACCTACGAGCAGTACTTC.

The chain combines TRBV5-4 with TRBJ2-3; TRBD2 matches 10 bases. The CDR3 runs to 18 residues. With 0 bases clipped from V and 3 bases from J, the junction kept 10 bases outside the gene matches. Germline CDR1 is SGHNT and CDR2 is YYREEE (reference sequence). The CDR3 region is CASSLASGGFGRTDTQYF. CDR3 sequence (DNA): TGTGCCAGCAGCTTGGCTAGCGGGGGTTTCGGGAGAACAGATACGCAGTATTTT. The whole variable domain, filled in from reference TRBV5-4 and TRBJ2-3, reads ETGVTQSPTHLIKTRGQQVTLRCSSQSGHNTVSWYQQALGQGPQFIFQYYREEENGRGNFPPRFSGLQFPNYSSELNVNALELDDSALYLCASSLASGGFGRTDTQYFGPGTRLTVL.

This chain links TRBV13 with TRBJ2-7; 7 positions agree with TRBD2. Unmatched junction bases numbered 5, after V lost 4 bases and J lost 5 bases. The CDR3 loop spans 13 amino acids. The V gene's germline CDR1 is PRHDT and CDR2 FYEKMQ (reference sequence). The CDR3 bases are TGTGCCAGCAGCTCTGGGAGGGTCGACGAGCAGTACTTC. It yields the protein CASSSGRVDEQYF.

This chain joins TRBV6-1 and TRBJ2-1, with a weak D call TRBD2 (5 bases). This CDR3 has 15 residues. CDR1 and CDR2 from the germline V gene are MNHNS and SASEGT. Trimming left V 6 bases short and J 2 bases short, with 14 bases between. The CDR3 nucleotides are TGTGCCAGCAGCGATCTGAGCGGAGCCTACAATGAGCAGTTCTTC. It translates to CASSDLSGAYNEQFF.

The chain has TRBV27 and TRBJ1-6; unclear D gene. The V end was cut by 3 bases, the J end by 7 bases, with 10 bases between. The CDR3 is 14 amino acids. Germline V gene sequence: CDR1 MNHEY, CDR2 SMNVEV (reference sequence). The CDR3, as DNA: TGTGCCAGCAGTTTTGCCAGGTTAAATTCACCCCTCCACTTT. It translates to CASSFARLNSPLHF.

This clone was found once. The chain links TRBV11-3 to TRBJ2-7; D gene unclear. Trimming removed 5 bases from V and 3 bases from J, with 11 bases in between. In germline, CDR1 is SGHNT, CDR2 YENEEA. The CDR3 loop spans 13 amino acids. The CDR3 is CASSPRSGYEQYF. DNA for the CDR3: TGTGCCAGCAGCCCCCGATCGGGCTACGAGCAGTACTTC. Looking up the rest from reference TRBV11-3 and TRBJ2-7 gives the full variable domain: EAGVVQSPRYKIIEKKQPVAFWCNPISGHNTLYWYLQNLGQGPELLIRYENEEAVDDSQLPKDRFSAERLKGVDSTLKIQPAELGDSAVYLCASSPRSGYEQYFGPGTRLTVT.

The chain employs TRBV7-2 and TRBJ1-4; TRBD1 agrees at 9 bases. CDR3 size: 17 residues. The V gene's germline CDR1 is SGHTA and CDR2 FQGNSA. Trimming at V came to 0 bases and at J to 2 bases, leaving 4 bases not matched to a gene. The CDR3 protein is CASSLATGGPTNEKLFF. The CDR3 region has the DNA TGTGCCAGCAGCTTAGCGACAGGGGGACCGACTAATGAAAAACTGTTTTTT.

The V gene is TRBV5-1, the J gene TRBJ2-7, with 10 nucleotides matching TRBD1. Germline loops: CDR1 SGHRS, CDR2 YFSETQ. The V gene end was trimmed by 2 bases and the J gene end by 5 bases; junction bases not matched to a gene: 10. This CDR3 contains 16 residues. This CDR3 is CASSFSPGTGVNEQYF. The DNA of the CDR3 is TGCGCCAGCAGCTTCTCTCCCGGGACAGGGGTTAACGAGCAGTACTTC.

V and J are TRBV7-2 and TRBJ1-4; TRBD1 aligns across 9 bases. The CDR3 length is 15 residues. Germline CDR1 and CDR2: SGHTA and FQGNSA. V shed 4 bases and J 5 bases; nucleotides not matched to a gene: 5. CDR3 sequence (DNA): TGTGCCAGCAGCTCCTACAGGGGGCGGAATGAAAAACTGTTTTTT. Translating it yields CASSSYRGRNEKLFF.

The V gene is TRBV15, the J gene TRBJ1-1; 8 positions match TRBD1. Looked up from germline, CDR1 is LNHNV and CDR2 is YYDKDF (reference sequence). The CDR3 is 14 amino acids. J gave up 0 bases and V 4 bases, and 1 base lay outside the gene matches. CDR3 region: CATSMDRVNTEAFF. The CDR3 nucleotides are TGTGCCACCAGCATGGACAGGGTGAACACTGAAGCTTTCTTT.

This clone came up a few times. The chain uses TRBV7-9 and TRBJ2-1; maybe TRBD2 (5 bases). V lost 8 bases and J lost 5, with 19 bases in between. Germline V lookup: CDR1 SEHNR, CDR2 FQNEAQ (reference sequence). This CDR3 has 15 residues. The CDR3 region has the DNA TGTGCCAGCGGCAAAGAGCGGCGGCTTAACAATGAGCAGTTCTTC. This encodes CASGKERRLNNEQFF.

This chain uses TRBV5-1 with TRBJ2-1; tentative D call: TRBD2 (5 bases). Trimming took off 5 bases at V and 9 bases at J, with 9 bases between the two ends. Germline CDR1 is SGHRS and CDR2 is YFSETQ. The CDR3 loop spans 11 amino acids. The CDR3 here is CASRGEGEQFF. In DNA, the CDR3 is TGCGCCAGCAGAGGAGAGGGTGAGCAGTTCTTC.

This rearrangement joins TRBV7-2 to TRBJ1-6; D is unclear. Trimming removed 1 base from V and 6 bases from J, with 19 bases in between. This CDR3 has 18 amino acids. CDR1 and CDR2 from the germline V gene are SGHTA and FQGNSA. CDR3 protein: CASSLEQVVRDSNSPLHF. The CDR3 bases are TGTGCCAGCAGCTTAGAGCAGGTCGTCCGGGATTCTAATTCACCCCTCCACTTT.

The chain is built from TRBV6-5 and TRBJ2-7, with TRBD2 identical over 7 bases. CDR1 is MNHEY, CDR2 SVGAGI, per germline. V trimming: 2 bases; J trimming: 0 bases; junction bases outside the gene matches: 7. The CDR3 is 16 residues long. This CDR3 is CASSYSGTPSSYEQYF. The CDR3 DNA reads TGTGCCAGCAGTTACAGCGGGACCCCTAGCTCCTACGAGCAGTACTTC.

This sequence joins TRBV6-6 and TRBJ2-7; D is perhaps TRBD2 (6 bases). The CDR3 loop spans 13 amino acids. Trimming removed 6 bases from V and 4 bases from J, with 13 bases in between. The germline gives CDR1 MNHNY, CDR2 SVGAGI (reference sequence). CDR3 protein: CASSIRGYYEQYF. CDR3 sequence (DNA): TGTGCCAGCAGCATCCGGGGGTATTACGAGCAGTACTTC.

The chain combines TRBV5-4 with TRBJ2-3; 9 positions match TRBD2. Germline V lookup: CDR1 SGHNT, CDR2 YYREEE (reference sequence). The CDR3 covers 19 residues. The V segment lost 0 bases and the J segment 1 base; nucleotides outside the gene matches: 12. The chain's CDR3 is CASSLAWGFGGGGTDTQYF. In DNA, the CDR3 is TGTGCCAGCAGCTTGGCCTGGGGGTTCGGCGGGGGGGGCACAGATACGCAGTATTTT.

The chain carries TRBV18 and TRBJ1-5, with D hard to call. Germline V gene data show CDR1 as KGHSH and CDR2 as LQKENI. The CDR3 has 16 amino acids. Trimming left V 4 bases short and J 7 bases short, with 20 bases between. This CDR3 reads CASSRDFGQVVQPQHF. Here the CDR3 DNA reads TGTGCCAGCTCACGCGATTTTGGGCAGGTCGTCCAGCCCCAGCATTTT.